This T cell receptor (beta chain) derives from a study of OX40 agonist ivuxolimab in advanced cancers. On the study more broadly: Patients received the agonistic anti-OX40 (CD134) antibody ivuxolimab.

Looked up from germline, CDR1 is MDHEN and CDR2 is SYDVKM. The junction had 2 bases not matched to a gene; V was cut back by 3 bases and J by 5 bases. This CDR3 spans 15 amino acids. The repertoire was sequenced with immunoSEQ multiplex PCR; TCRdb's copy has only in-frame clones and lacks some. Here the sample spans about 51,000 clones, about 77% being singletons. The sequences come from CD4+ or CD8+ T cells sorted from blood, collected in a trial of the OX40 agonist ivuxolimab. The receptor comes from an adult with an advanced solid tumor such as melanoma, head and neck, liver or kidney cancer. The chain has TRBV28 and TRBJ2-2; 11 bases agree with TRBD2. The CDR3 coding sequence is TGTGCCAGCAGTTTCCGGACTAGCGGGACCGGGGAGCTGTTTTTT. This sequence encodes CASSFRTSGTGELFF. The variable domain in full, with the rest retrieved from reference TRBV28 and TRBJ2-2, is DVKVTQSSRYLVKRTGEKVFLECVQDMDHENMFWYRQDPGLGLRLIYFSYDVKMKEKGDIPEGYSVSREKKERFSLILESASTNQTSMYLCASSFRTSGTGELFFGEGSRLTVL.